The sequence of this TCR beta chain was determined in a study of post-analysis software for immune sequencing data. On the study more broadly: In terms of disease course, relapsing-remitting, secondary progressive and progressive-relapsing multiple sclerosis were included.

The V gene lost 3 bases and the J gene lost 2 bases, with 23 bases spanning the gap. There are 19 residues in the CDR3. The TCR beta cDNA libraries carried unique molecular identifiers. In TCRdb, the PCR reads were re-called with MiXCR into one record per CDR3 protein. The sample has 350,000 to 500,000 distinct CDR3 sequences, roughly 38% seen once. Overall study findings and caveats: Five TRBV segments, TRBV5-6, TRBV5-1 and TRBV20-1 among them, were found more frequent in patients than controls. Controls had significantly higher normalized Chao1 diversity than multiple sclerosis patients.

This clonotype occurred a few times. The antigen remains unidentified. The genes are TRBV12-3 or TRBV12-4 and TRBJ2-1; D may be TRBD1 or TRBD2 (5 bases each). The source of this sequence is a girl aged 2 to 9 with multiple sclerosis. Input material: blood. CDR3 DNA sequence: TGTGCCAGCAGTTTCCCGCAAAGGGCCCCGGGGCATACCTACAATGAGCAGTTCTTC. Amino acids: CASSFPQRAPGHTYNEQFF.